This T cell receptor (beta chain) originates from a study of siplizumab effects on memory and regulatory T cells. Study-level points and caveats: Under siplizumab, an average about 70% of mappable alloreactive CD4+ clones were Treg-derived, compared with 26.9% in controls. Siplizumab brought about a significant reduction in alloreactive sequences traceable to unstimulated CD4+ memory cells.

Per sample, the assay covered 85,000 to 100,000 TCR templates. This table comes from immunoSEQ multiplex PCR, and its TCRdb copy is limited to in-frame clones, with some not included. In the table there are some 88,000 clones, 90% of which are singletons. A word on this clone: The antigen is unknown.

This clonotype was obtained from a human donor in good health. The source material was CD4+ T cells sorted from blood.

The CDR3 loop reads CASSQVSDTYNSPLHF. As DNA, the CDR3 is TGCGCCAGCAGCCAAGTTTCAGATACCTATAATTCACCCCTCCACTTT. V usage is TRBV4-1 and J usage is TRBJ1-6, with D hard to call. The CDR3 has 16 residues. The germline V gene encodes CDR1 MGHRA and CDR2 YSYEKL. The V end lost 1 base, the J end lost 2 bases, and 9 bases lay between the germline ends.